Described below is a single T cell receptor (beta chain) sequence and its context. The sample originates from a study of blood T cell repertoires in COVID-19. Background on the study: Collection of acute and convalescent COVID-19 samples took place in the United States, Italy and Spain.

Germline CDR1 is LGHNA and CDR2 is YSLEER. Trimming took 5 bases from V and 6 from J, leaving 10 bases between them. The CDR3 runs to 13 residues. Study processing details: Reference gene primer amplification yielded estimated nucleated cell counts. The repertoire was sequenced with immunoSEQ multiplex PCR; TCRdb's copy has only in-frame clones and lacks some. V, J and clone size derive from that table, while D and trimming were established from the DNA sequence. This sample has roughly 250,000 clones, with about 91% found just once. J is TRBJ2-2 and V is TRBV4-3; TRBD1 might be the D (6 bases). The clonotype was recovered from a woman in her thirties or forties with acute COVID-19. Sequenced input: PBMCs or T cells enriched from blood (not recorded which). The CDR3 here is CASSLQGAGELFF. The CDR3 DNA sequence: TGCGCCAGCAGCTTACAGGGTGCCGGGGAGCTGTTTTTT.